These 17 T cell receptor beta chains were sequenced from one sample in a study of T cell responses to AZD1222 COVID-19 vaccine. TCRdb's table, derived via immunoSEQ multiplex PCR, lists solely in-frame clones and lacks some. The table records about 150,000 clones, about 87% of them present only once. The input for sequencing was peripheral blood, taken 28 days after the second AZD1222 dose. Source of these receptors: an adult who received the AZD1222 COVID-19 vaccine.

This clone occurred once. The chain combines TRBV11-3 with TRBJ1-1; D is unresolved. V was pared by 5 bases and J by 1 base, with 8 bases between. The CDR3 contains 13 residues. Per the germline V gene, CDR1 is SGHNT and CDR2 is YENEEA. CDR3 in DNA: TGTGCCAGCAGCCTCTTACAGAACACTGAAGCTTTCTTT. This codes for CASSLLQNTEAFF.

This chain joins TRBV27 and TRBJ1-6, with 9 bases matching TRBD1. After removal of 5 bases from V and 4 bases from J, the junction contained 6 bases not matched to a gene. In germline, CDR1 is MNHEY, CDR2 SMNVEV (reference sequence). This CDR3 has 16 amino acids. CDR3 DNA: TGTGCCAGCAGTATGGGCGGGACAGGGTATAATTCACCCCTCCACTTT. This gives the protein CASSMGGTGYNSPLHF.

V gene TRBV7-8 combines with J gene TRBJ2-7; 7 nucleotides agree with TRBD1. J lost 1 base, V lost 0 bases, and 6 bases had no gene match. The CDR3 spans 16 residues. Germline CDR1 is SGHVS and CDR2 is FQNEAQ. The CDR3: CASSLARTGDSYEQYF. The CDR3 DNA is TGTGCCAGCAGCTTAGCGAGGACAGGAGATTCCTACGAGCAGTACTTC.

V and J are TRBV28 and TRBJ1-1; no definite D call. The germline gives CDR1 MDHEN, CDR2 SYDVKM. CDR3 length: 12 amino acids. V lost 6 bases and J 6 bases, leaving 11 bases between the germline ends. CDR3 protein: CASSTPVSEAFF. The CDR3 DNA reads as TGTGCCAGCAGCACTCCGGTATCTGAAGCTTTCTTT.

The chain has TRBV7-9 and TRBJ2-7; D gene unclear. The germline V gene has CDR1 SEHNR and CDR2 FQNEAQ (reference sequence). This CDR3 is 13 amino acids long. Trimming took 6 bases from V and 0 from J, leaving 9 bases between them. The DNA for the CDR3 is TGTGCCAGCAGACAGATCCCCTCCTACGAGCAGTACTTC. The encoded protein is CASRQIPSYEQYF.

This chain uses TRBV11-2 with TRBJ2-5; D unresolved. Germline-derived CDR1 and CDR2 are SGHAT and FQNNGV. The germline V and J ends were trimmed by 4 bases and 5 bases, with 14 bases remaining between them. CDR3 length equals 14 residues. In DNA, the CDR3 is TGTGCCAGCAGCTCACTCCTAGGGCAGGAGACCCAGTACTTC. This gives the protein CASSSLLGQETQYF.

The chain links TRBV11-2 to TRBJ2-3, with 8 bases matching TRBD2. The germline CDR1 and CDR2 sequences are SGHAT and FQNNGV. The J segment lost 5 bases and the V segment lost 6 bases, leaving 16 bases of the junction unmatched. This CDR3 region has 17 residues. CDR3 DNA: TGTGCCAGCAGTTTTCCCCGCTTAGGGACTAGTGAAGATACGCAGTATTTT. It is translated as CASSFPRLGTSEDTQYF.

The DNA for the CDR3 is TGTGCCAGCAGTCAGACAGGTTTCATGGCCAAAAACATTCAGTACTTC. Protein: CASSQTGFMAKNIQYF. The chain recombines TRBV28 with TRBJ2-4; D possibly corresponds to TRBD1 (6 bases). The V gene's germline CDR1 is MDHEN and CDR2 SYDVKM. The CDR3 spans 16 residues. V was shortened by 5 bases and J by 1 base, with 15 bases between the two germline ends.

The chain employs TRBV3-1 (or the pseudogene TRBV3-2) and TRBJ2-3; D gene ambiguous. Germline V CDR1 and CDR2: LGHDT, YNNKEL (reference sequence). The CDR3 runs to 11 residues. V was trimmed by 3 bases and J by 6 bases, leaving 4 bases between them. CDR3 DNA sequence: TGTGCCAGCAGCCAGTCGGATACGCAGTATTTT. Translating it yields CASSQSDTQYF.

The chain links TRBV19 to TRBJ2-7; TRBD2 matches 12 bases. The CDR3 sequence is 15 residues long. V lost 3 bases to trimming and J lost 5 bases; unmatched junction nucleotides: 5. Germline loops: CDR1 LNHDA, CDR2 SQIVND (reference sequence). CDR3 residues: CASSIASGRADEQYF. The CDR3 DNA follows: TGTGCCAGTAGTATCGCTAGCGGGAGGGCCGACGAGCAGTACTTC.

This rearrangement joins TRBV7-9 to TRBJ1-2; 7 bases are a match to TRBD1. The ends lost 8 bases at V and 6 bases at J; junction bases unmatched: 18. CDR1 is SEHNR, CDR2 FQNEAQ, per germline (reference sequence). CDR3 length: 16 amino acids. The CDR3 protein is CASCRDSPPIRDGYTF. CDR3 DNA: TGTGCCAGCTGTCGGGACAGCCCGCCTATTCGGGATGGCTACACCTTC.

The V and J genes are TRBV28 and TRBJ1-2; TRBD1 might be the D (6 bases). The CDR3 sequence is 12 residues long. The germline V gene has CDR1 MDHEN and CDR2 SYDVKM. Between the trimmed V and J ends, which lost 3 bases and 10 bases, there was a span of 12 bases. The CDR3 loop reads CASSFRGAFYTF. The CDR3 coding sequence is TGTGCCAGCAGTTTCCGGGGGGCCTTCTACACCTTC.

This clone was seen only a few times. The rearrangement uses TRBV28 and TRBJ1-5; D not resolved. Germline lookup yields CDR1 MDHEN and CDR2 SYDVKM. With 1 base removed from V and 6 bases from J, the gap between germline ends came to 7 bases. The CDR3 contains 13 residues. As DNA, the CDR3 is TGTGCCAGCAGTTTATTCATGGGTCAGCCCCAGCATTTT. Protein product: CASSLFMGQPQHF.

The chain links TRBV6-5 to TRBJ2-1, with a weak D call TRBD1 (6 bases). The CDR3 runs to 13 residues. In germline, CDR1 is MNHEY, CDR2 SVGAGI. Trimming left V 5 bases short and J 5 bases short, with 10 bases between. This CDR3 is CASSRQGNNEQFF. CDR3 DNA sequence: TGTGCCAGCAGTCGTCAGGGGAACAATGAGCAGTTCTTC.

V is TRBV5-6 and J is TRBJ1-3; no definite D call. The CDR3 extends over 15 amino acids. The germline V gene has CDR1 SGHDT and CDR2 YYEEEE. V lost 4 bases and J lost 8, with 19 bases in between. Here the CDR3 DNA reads TGTGCCAGCAGCAATAATTTACAGATCGGAGACACCATATATTTT. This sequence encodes CASSNNLQIGDTIYF.

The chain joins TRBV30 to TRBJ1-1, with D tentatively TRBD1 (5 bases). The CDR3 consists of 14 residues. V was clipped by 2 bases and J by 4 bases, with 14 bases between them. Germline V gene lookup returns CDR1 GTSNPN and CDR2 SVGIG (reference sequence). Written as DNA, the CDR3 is TGTGCCTGGAGTCAGTGGCAGGGCGTCACTGAAGCTTTCTTT. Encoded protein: CAWSQWQGVTEAFF.

CDR3 nucleotides: TGCGCCAGCAGAGACCATGCGAGCACAGATACGCAGTATTTT. Its translation is CASRDHASTDTQYF. The chain carries TRBV5-1 and TRBJ2-3; D is ambiguous. Germline-derived CDR1 and CDR2 are SGHRS and YFSETQ. CDR3 length: 14 amino acids. The V end lost 5 bases, the J end lost 0 bases, and 10 bases lay between the germline ends.